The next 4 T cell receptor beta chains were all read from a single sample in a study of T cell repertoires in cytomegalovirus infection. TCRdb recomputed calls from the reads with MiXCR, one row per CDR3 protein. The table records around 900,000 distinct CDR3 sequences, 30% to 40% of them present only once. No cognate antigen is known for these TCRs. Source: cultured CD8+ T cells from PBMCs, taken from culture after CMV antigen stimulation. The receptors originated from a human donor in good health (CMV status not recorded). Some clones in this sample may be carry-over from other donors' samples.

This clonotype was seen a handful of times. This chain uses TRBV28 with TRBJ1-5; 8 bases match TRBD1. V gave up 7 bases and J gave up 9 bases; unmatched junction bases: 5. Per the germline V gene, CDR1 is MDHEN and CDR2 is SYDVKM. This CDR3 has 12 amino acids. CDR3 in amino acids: CASTRGRVPQHF. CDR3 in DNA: TGTGCCAGCACCAGGGGGCGCGTGCCCCAGCATTTT. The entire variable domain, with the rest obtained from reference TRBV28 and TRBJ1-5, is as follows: DVKVTQSSRYLVKRTGEKVFLECVQDMDHENMFWYRQDPGLGLRLIYFSYDVKMKEKGDIPEGYSVSREKKERFSLILESASTNQTSMYLCASTRGRVPQHFGDGTRLSIL.

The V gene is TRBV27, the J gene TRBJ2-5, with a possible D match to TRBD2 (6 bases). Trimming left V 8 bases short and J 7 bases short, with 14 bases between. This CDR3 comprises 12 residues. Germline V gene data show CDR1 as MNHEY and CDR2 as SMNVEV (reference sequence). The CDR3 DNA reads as TGTGCCAGCCTGGCCCCGCGGGGGACCCAGTACTTC. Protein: CASLAPRGTQYF.

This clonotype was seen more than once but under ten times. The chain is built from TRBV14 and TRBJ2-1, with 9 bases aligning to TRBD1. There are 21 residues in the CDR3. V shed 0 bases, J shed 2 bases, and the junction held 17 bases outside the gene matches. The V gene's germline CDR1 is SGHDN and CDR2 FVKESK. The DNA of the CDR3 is TGTGCCAGCAGCCAAGATGTTCGGGACAGGGTCATCCCCCCGCCCTACAATGAGCAGTTCTTC. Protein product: CASSQDVRDRVIPPPYNEQFF.

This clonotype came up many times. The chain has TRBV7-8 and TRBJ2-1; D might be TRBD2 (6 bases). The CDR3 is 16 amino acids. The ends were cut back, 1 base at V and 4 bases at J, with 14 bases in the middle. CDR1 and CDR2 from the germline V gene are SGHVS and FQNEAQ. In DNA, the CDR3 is TGTGCCAGCAGCTTAGATACGGGGGACGCGTACAATGAGCAGTTCTTC. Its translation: CASSLDTGDAYNEQFF.